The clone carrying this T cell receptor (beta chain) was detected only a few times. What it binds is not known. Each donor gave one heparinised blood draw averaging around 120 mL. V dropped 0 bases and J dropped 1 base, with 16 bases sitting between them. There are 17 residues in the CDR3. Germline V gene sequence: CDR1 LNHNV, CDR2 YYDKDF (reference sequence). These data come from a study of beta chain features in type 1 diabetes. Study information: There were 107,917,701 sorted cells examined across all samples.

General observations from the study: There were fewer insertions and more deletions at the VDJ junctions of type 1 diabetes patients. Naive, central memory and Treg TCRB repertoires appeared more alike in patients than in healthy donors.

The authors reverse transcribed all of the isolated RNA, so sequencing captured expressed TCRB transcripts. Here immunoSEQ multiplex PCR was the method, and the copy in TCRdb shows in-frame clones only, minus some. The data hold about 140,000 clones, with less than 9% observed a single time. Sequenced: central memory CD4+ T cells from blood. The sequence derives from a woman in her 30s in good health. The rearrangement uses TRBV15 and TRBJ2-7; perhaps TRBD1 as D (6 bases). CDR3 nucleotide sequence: TGTGCCACCAGCAGAGAAAACGGACAGTCATGGTCCTACGAGCAGTACTTC. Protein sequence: CATSRENGQSWSYEQYF.